This T cell receptor (beta chain) was documented in a study of blood T cells in healthy people across ages. Whole-study context: Template switching recovered approximately one barcoded beta molecule for every two T cells. Study-wide results and limits: PBMCs were not sorted, which prevented a conclusive comparison of naive versus antigen-experienced cells.

Worth noting for this clonotype: Its antigen is unknown.

Per individual sample, total RNA of at least 5 micrograms was extracted. Next came a second PCR, run for about 7 to 12 cycles, which used a sample-barcoded 5' primer along with a J-beta primer mix. One entry per CDR3 protein, called by TCRdb with MiXCR from the 5' RACE reads. The sample comprises 1.5 million to 2 million distinct CDR3 sequences, 49% of which are singletons, and around 2.1% rests with the top ten. The CDR3 contains 14 residues. The ends lost 3 bases at V and 13 bases at J; junction bases unmatched: 11. The germline gives CDR1 PRHDT, CDR2 FYEKMQ (reference sequence). Sequencing used blood. The chain carries TRBV13 and TRBJ2-4; 8 bases agree with TRBD1. The source is a woman aged 40 to 50 in good health. CDR3 coding DNA: TGTGCCAGCAGCTTTGGACAGGGAAGTTGGGAGCAGTACTTC. Protein: CASSFGQGSWEQYF.